The 27 T cell receptor beta chains reported below all come from one sample, sequenced in a study of T-cell reconstitution after alpha-beta-depleted transplantation in children. Unique molecular identifiers were used to barcode this TCRbeta library. Via MiXCR, TCRdb re-called the PCR reads, giving one row per CDR3 protein. Of 200,000 to 250,000 distinct CDR3 sequences listed, about 25% are singletons. The source was PBMCs, collected before TCRalphabeta/CD19-depleted stem cell transplant. The receptors come from a girl between 2 and 10 years old with Fanconi anemia, due to receive a stem cell transplant.

This clonotype was observed a single time. This chain links TRBV28 with TRBJ2-5; D might be TRBD1 (6 bases). The ends were cut back, 5 bases at V and 2 bases at J, with 15 bases in the middle. The CDR3 sequence is 15 residues long. CDR1 is MDHEN and CDR2 is SYDVKM in the germline V gene. The CDR3 bases are TGTGCCAGCAGTGACGGACAGCCCGAACAAGAGACCCAGTACTTC. Translating gives CASSDGQPEQETQYF.

This clonotype was observed many times. The chain carries TRBV5-5 and TRBJ2-5, with no clear D. Germline V gene sequence: CDR1 SGHKS, CDR2 YYEKEE (reference sequence). The CDR3 has 16 residues. Trimming left V 2 bases short and J 2 bases short, with 16 bases between. CDR3 bases: TGTGCCAGCAGCTTACTTTCGGCAGATATTCAAGAGACCCAGTACTTC. It codes for CASSLLSADIQETQYF. The variable domain in full, with the rest retrieved from reference TRBV5-5 and TRBJ2-5, is DAGVTQSPTHLIKTRGQQVTLRCSPISGHKSVSWYQQVLGQGPQFIFQYYEKEERGRGNFPDRFSARQFPNYSSELNVNALLLGDSALYLCASSLLSADIQETQYFGPGTRLLVL.

The genes are TRBV28 and TRBJ2-7; 10 positions match TRBD1. The CDR3 length is 15 residues. Germline V gene lookup returns CDR1 MDHEN and CDR2 SYDVKM. Trimming at V came to 1 base and at J to 3 bases, leaving 3 bases not matched to a gene. The CDR3 DNA reads as TGTGCCAGCAGTTTATACGGGACAGGGGTCTACGAGCAGTACTTC. It encodes CASSLYGTGVYEQYF. The whole variable domain, filled in from reference TRBV28 and TRBJ2-7, reads DVKVTQSSRYLVKRTGEKVFLECVQDMDHENMFWYRQDPGLGLRLIYFSYDVKMKEKGDIPEGYSVSREKKERFSLILESASTNQTSMYLCASSLYGTGVYEQYFGPGTRLTVT.

This clonotype occurred many times. The J gene is TRBJ2-5, the V gene TRBV12-3 or TRBV12-4; D is possibly TRBD1 (5 bases). There are 15 residues in the CDR3. Trimming removed 3 bases from V and 3 bases from J, with 14 bases in between. In nucleotides, the CDR3 is TGTGCCAGCAGTTTGGCAGGGTCTACGAAAGAGACCCAGTACTTC. This codes for CASSLAGSTKETQYF.

This clonotype appeared many times. The V gene is TRBV11-3, the J gene TRBJ2-1; TRBD2 matches 15 bases. From germline, CDR1 is SGHNT and CDR2 YENEEA. V lost 5 bases and J lost 7; bases outside the gene matches: 6. The CDR3 runs 16 residues. The CDR3 DNA reads as TGTGCCAGCAGCCCCTGGACTAGCGGGGGGGCAAATGAGCAGTTCTTC. As protein: CASSPWTSGGANEQFF.

The chain combines TRBV9 with TRBJ2-1, with a tentative D call TRBD1 (5 bases). Trimming took off 0 bases at V and 5 bases at J, with 15 bases between the two ends. The germline V gene has CDR1 SGDLS and CDR2 YYNGEE. CDR3 length: 16 amino acids. The CDR3 DNA reads as TGTGCCAGCAGCGTAGATTTCCAGAAGGGGCACAATGAGCAGTTCTTC. This translates into CASSVDFQKGHNEQFF.

The chain joins TRBV29-1 to TRBJ2-6; D gene uncertain. CDR3 length: 16 amino acids. Per germline, CDR1 SQVTM and CDR2 ANQGSEA. Trimming removed 0 bases from V and 0 bases from J, with 9 bases in between. CDR3 amino acids: CSVEDRSVSGANVLTF. CDR3 nucleotides: TGCAGCGTTGAAGATAGGAGTGTCTCTGGGGCCAACGTCCTGACTTTC.

This clonotype was counted between two and nine times. This chain uses TRBV4-2 with TRBJ2-3; D gene uncertain. Germline CDR1 reads LGHNA; CDR2 reads YNFKEQ. Trimming cost V 2 bases and J 6 bases, with 12 bases left between them. The CDR3 runs 14 residues. The chain's CDR3 is CASSQTGSLDTQYF. The CDR3 region has the DNA TGTGCCAGCAGCCAAACGGGTTCCCTGGATACGCAGTATTTT.

Ten or more counts support this clonotype. V gene TRBV20-1 combines with J gene TRBJ2-7, with 7 bases aligning to TRBD2. Per germline, CDR1 DFQATT and CDR2 SNEGSKA (reference sequence). CDR3 length equals 15 residues. V was pared by 1 base and J by 4 bases, with 10 bases of the junction left unmatched. CDR3 in DNA: TGCAGTGCTAGAGGTGGGGCTAGCGGTTTTTACGAGCAGTACTTC. It is translated as CSARGGASGFYEQYF.

This clonotype was recorded many times. This rearrangement joins TRBV29-1 to TRBJ2-5, with 9 bases aligning to TRBD2. The CDR3 has 16 residues. The V gene end was trimmed by 7 bases and the J gene end by 0 bases; junction bases not matched to a gene: 12. Per the germline V gene, CDR1 is SQVTM and CDR2 is ANQGSEA. The CDR3 protein is CSAVPTTSGYQETQYF. CDR3 nucleotides: TGCAGCGCCGTTCCTACAACTAGCGGGTACCAAGAGACCCAGTACTTC.

This clonotype occurred many times. This rearrangement joins TRBV7-3 to TRBJ2-1; D not resolved. CDR3 length equals 17 residues. The V and J ends lost 4 bases and 0 bases respectively, with 16 bases between them. Germline-derived CDR1 and CDR2 are SGHTA and FQGTGA. CDR3 nucleotide sequence: TGTGCCAGCAGCTCCCATAGCACCCAGAGCTCCTACAATGAGCAGTTCTTC. Encoded protein: CASSSHSTQSSYNEQFF.

This clonotype was seen many times. This chain joins TRBV20-1 and TRBJ1-2; tentative D call: TRBD1 (5 bases). V dropped 1 base and J dropped 1 base, with 13 bases sitting between them. CDR3 size: 15 residues. Germline CDR1 and CDR2: DFQATT and SNEGSKA (reference sequence). This CDR3 reads CSARVETVFNYGYTF. In DNA form, the CDR3 reads TGCAGTGCTAGAGTCGAGACAGTCTTTAACTATGGCTACACCTTC.

The chain couples TRBV7-8 to TRBJ2-3; D is ambiguous. The CDR3 runs 15 residues. V was cut by 5 bases and J by 9 bases, with 21 bases left in between. Germline lookup yields CDR1 SGHVS and CDR2 FQNEAQ. The CDR3, as DNA: TGTGCCAGCAGCCAGACTGATACCGTTGGTTGGACGCAGTATTTT. Residues: CASSQTDTVGWTQYF.

The chain recombines TRBV7-2 with TRBJ2-5; D tentatively reads TRBD1 or TRBD2 (5 bases each). The V end lost 1 base, the J end lost 4 bases, and 10 bases lay between the germline ends. CDR1 is SGHTA, CDR2 FQGNSA, per germline. The CDR3 length is 14 residues. Written as DNA, the CDR3 is TGTGCCAGCAGCTTAGACAAGAGGGGAGAGACCCAGTACTTC. Protein sequence: CASSLDKRGETQYF.

V is TRBV12-3 or TRBV12-4 and J is TRBJ1-1; TRBD1 matches at 9 bases. This CDR3 has 13 residues. Germline trimming cut 6 bases from V and 5 bases from J; bases unmatched to any gene: 4. The CDR3 sequence: CASSTDRGTEAFF. The CDR3, as DNA: TGTGCCAGCAGCACGGACAGGGGAACTGAAGCTTTCTTT.

This clonotype was observed once. Here the CDR3 DNA reads TGCAGCGTTGTAGGGATCTACGAGCAGTACTTC. This sequence encodes CSVVGIYEQYF. The chain joins TRBV29-1 to TRBJ2-7; D remains ambiguous. The V gene's germline CDR1 is SQVTM and CDR2 ANQGSEA. Trimming removed 4 bases from V and 3 bases from J, with 7 bases in between. This CDR3 has 11 residues.

This clonotype was seen a few times. The gene calls are TRBV20-1 and TRBJ2-7; 7 positions agree with TRBD1. CDR3 length: 11 amino acids. The V and J ends lost 7 bases and 6 bases, in that order; junction bases with no gene match: 6. CDR1 and CDR2 (germline): DFQATT, SNEGSKA (reference sequence). CDR3 sequence: CSVPPGGEQYF. The CDR3, as DNA: TGCAGTGTTCCGCCAGGGGGCGAGCAGTACTTC.

This clonotype was recorded a few times. This rearrangement joins TRBV28 to TRBJ2-7, with 10 bases identical to TRBD2. V lost 2 bases to trimming and J lost 3 bases; unmatched junction nucleotides: 10. Germline values: CDR1 MDHEN, CDR2 SYDVKM. The CDR3 runs to 17 residues. The CDR3 spells CASSLRLAGARLYEQYF. The CDR3 coding sequence is TGTGCCAGCAGTTTAAGGCTAGCGGGAGCAAGGCTCTACGAGCAGTACTTC.

Only a few counts were recorded for this clonotype. The chain joins TRBV7-2 to TRBJ2-7; a weak D match, TRBD2 (5 bases). V was clipped by 6 bases and J by 2 bases, with 11 bases between them. The germline V gene encodes CDR1 SGHTA and CDR2 FQGNSA. This CDR3 region has 13 residues. CDR3 DNA sequence: TGTGCCAGCAGGGAAGGAGCGGCCTACGAGCAGTACTTC. It codes for CASREGAAYEQYF.

This clonotype was recorded many times. The chain links TRBV20-1 to TRBJ2-5, with 7 bases that match TRBD1. Germline V CDR1 and CDR2: DFQATT, SNEGSKA (reference sequence). After removal of 1 base from V and 2 bases from J, the junction contained 4 bases not matched to a gene. The CDR3 is 14 residues long. The CDR3 region is CSARAGTAQETQYF. The CDR3 DNA reads as TGCAGTGCTAGAGCTGGGACAGCTCAAGAGACCCAGTACTTC.

V usage is TRBV10-3 and J usage is TRBJ2-5; 9 nucleotides agree with TRBD2. Trimming cost V 6 bases and J 5 bases; bases outside gene matches: 4. Germline V gene data show CDR1 as ENHRY and CDR2 as SYGVKD. The CDR3 is 13 amino acids. The CDR3 here is CAISGTSRETQYF. The CDR3 DNA follows: TGTGCCATCAGCGGGACTAGCCGTGAGACCCAGTACTTC.

The rearrangement uses TRBV27 and TRBJ2-7; D not resolved. Germline CDR1 MNHEY, CDR2 SMNVEV (reference sequence). CDR3 length: 12 amino acids. Trimming took off 4 bases at V and 6 bases at J, with 10 bases between the two ends. This CDR3 is CASSYLGSEQYF. CDR3 in DNA: TGTGCCAGCAGTTACCTCGGATCCGAGCAGTACTTC.

Only a few counts were recorded for this clonotype. The chain recombines TRBV5-1 with TRBJ2-3, with 13 bases fitting TRBD2. The CDR3 runs 18 residues. The germline CDR1 and CDR2 sequences are SGHRS and YFSETQ. J lost 4 bases, V lost 3 bases, and 11 bases had no gene match. The CDR3 spells CASSWTGTSGKLADTQYF. The CDR3 bases are TGCGCCAGCAGCTGGACAGGGACTAGCGGGAAGCTGGCAGATACGCAGTATTTT.

V usage is TRBV20-1 and J usage is TRBJ2-7; 9 bases fit TRBD1. The length of the CDR3 is 12 residues. Germline CDR1 reads DFQATT; CDR2 reads SNEGSKA (reference sequence). V trimming: 3 bases; J trimming: 7 bases; junction bases outside the gene matches: 4. The CDR3 protein is CSASRGQGEQYF. Written as DNA, the CDR3 is TGCAGTGCTAGTAGGGGACAGGGTGAGCAGTACTTC.

The chain joins TRBV29-1 to TRBJ2-7; D is undetermined. CDR1 is SQVTM and CDR2 is ANQGSEA in the germline V gene. V lost 6 bases and J lost 2, with 20 bases in between. The CDR3 consists of 15 residues. CDR3 nucleotides: TGCAGCGTCGTTATGCGTCAGCGAGGTGCCTACGAGCAGTACTTC. Translation gives CSVVMRQRGAYEQYF.

The sample holds many counts of this clonotype. The chain joins TRBV28 to TRBJ2-1; D gene ambiguous. The germline V gene encodes CDR1 MDHEN and CDR2 SYDVKM. The CDR3 runs to 12 residues. V lost 5 bases to trimming and J lost 6 bases, with 8 bases between them. The CDR3 protein is CASSPQFNEQFF. As DNA, the CDR3 is TGTGCCAGCAGTCCTCAATTCAATGAGCAGTTCTTC.

This clonotype has just a few counts. The chain joins TRBV29-1 to TRBJ2-5; no firm D call. The germline V gene encodes CDR1 SQVTM and CDR2 ANQGSEA. This CDR3 has 11 amino acids. V lost 7 bases and J lost 1, with 7 bases in between. As DNA, the CDR3 is TGCAGCGCAGAACCCCAAGAGACCCAGTACTTC. It is translated as CSAEPQETQYF.